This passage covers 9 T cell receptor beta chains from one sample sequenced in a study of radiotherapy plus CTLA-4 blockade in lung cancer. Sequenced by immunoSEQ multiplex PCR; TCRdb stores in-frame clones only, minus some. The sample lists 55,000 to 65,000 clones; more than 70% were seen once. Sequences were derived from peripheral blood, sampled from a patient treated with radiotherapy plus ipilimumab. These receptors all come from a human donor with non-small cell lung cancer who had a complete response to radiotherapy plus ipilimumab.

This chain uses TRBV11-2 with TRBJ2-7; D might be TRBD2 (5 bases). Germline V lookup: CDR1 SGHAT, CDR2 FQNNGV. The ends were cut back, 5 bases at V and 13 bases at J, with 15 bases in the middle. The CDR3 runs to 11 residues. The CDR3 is CASSPGLYLYF. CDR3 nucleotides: TGTGCCAGCAGCCCGGGGTTATATCTCTACTTC.

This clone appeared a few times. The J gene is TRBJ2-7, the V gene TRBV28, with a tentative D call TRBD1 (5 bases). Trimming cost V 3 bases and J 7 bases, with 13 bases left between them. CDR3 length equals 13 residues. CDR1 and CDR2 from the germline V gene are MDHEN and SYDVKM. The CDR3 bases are TGTGCCAGCAGTTTTGGCCTCAGGGTGGAGCAGTACTTC. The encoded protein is CASSFGLRVEQYF.

The CDR3 nucleotides are TGCGCTCTCACTGCGGGGACAGAAGAGCAGTACTTC. Its translation is CALTAGTEEQYF. This chain connects TRBV5-1 to TRBJ2-7, with D possibly matching TRBD1 (7 bases). CDR3 length equals 12 residues. The germline CDR1 and CDR2 sequences are SGHRS and YFSETQ.

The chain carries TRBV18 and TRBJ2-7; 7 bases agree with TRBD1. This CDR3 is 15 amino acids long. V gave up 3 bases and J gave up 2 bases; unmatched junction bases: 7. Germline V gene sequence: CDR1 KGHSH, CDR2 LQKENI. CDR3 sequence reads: CASSPPGTAPYEQYF. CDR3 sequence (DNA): TGTGCCAGCTCACCTCCCGGGACAGCCCCCTACGAGCAGTACTTC. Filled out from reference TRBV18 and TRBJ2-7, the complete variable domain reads NAGVMQNPRHLVRRRGQEARLRCSPMKGHSHVYWYRQLPEEGLKFMVYLQKENIIDESGMPKERFSAEFPKEGPSILRIQQVVRGDSAAYFCASSPPGTAPYEQYFGPGTRLTVT.

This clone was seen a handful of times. The CDR3 loop is CASSVQGTGRETQYF. In nucleotides, the CDR3 is TGTGCCAGCAGTGTACAGGGGACGGGCCGAGAGACCCAGTACTTC. The chain has TRBV2 and TRBJ2-5, with 7 bases that match TRBD1. CDR1 and CDR2 from the germline V gene are SNHLY and FYNNEI. V dropped 4 bases and J dropped 4; count of bases not matched to a gene: 9. The CDR3 length is 15 residues.

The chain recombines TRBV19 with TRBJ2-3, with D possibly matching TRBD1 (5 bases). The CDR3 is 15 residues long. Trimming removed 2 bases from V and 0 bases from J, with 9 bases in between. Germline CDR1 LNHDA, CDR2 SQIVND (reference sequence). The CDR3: CASSIRGFSTDTQYF. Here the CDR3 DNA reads TGTGCCAGTAGTATAAGGGGATTTAGCACAGATACGCAGTATTTT.

The CDR3 region has the DNA TGTGCCAGCAGTGGCGGAGACTTGAGGCAGCCCCAGCATTTT. This gives the protein CASSGGDLRQPQHF. The chain links TRBV2 to TRBJ1-5; D gene unclear. Germline values: CDR1 SNHLY, CDR2 FYNNEI. V lost 4 bases, J lost 7 bases, and 14 bases lay in between. The CDR3 sequence is 14 residues long.

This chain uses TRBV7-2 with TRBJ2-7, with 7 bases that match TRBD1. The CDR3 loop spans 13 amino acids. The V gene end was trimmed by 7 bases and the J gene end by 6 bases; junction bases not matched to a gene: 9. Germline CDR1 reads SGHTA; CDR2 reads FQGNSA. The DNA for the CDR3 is TGTGCCAGCACCTTCTTCCGACAGGGCGAGCAGTACTTC. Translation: CASTFFRQGEQYF.

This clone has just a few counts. The CDR3 nucleotides are TGTGCCAGTAGGGGACAGTACAATCAGCCCCAGCATTTT. Its translation is CASRGQYNQPQHF. This chain links TRBV19 with TRBJ1-5; TRBD1 matches 7 bases. Germline CDR1 is LNHDA and CDR2 is SQIVND (reference sequence). Losses at the gene ends were 6 bases for V and 3 bases for J; bases not matched to a gene: 2. This CDR3 contains 13 residues.